This T cell receptor beta chain was sequenced during a study of molecular identifiers for immune sequencing clone quantification. TCRdb reprocessed the PCR reads with MiXCR, giving one entry per CDR3 protein. The top ten hold approximately 0.89% of the sample, which has about 40,000 distinct CDR3 sequences, 24% seen once. V was shortened by 3 bases and J by 1 base, with 7 bases between the two germline ends. CDR3 length: 14 residues. The germline gives CDR1 MDHEN, CDR2 SYDVKM. The sample consisted of naive CD8+ T cells from blood, with Jurkat cell RNA spiked in. Stated subset: FACS-sorted CD8+CD4-CCR7+CD45RA+ naive T cells. V is TRBV28 and J is TRBJ1-5; D perhaps matches TRBD1 (5 bases). This TCR came from a human donor in good health. Some libraries in this study had Jurkat cell RNA spiked in. The CDR3 reads CASSFWGSNQPQHF. DNA of the CDR3: TGTGCCAGCAGTTTCTGGGGGAGCAATCAGCCCCAGCATTTT.